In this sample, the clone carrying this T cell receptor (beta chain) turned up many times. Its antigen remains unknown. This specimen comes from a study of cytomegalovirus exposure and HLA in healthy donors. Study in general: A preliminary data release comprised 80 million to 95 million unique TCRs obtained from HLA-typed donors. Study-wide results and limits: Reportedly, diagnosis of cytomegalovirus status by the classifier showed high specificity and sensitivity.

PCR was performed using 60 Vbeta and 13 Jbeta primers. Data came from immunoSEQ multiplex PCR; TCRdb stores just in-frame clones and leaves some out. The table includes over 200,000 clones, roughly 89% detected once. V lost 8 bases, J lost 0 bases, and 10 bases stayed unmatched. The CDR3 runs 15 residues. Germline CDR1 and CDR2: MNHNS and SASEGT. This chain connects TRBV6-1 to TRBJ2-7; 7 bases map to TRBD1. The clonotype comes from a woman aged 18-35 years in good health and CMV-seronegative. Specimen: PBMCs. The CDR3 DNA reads TGTGCCAGCCAGACCGGGACAGAGCTCTCCTACGAGCAGTACTTC. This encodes CASQTGTELSYEQYF.